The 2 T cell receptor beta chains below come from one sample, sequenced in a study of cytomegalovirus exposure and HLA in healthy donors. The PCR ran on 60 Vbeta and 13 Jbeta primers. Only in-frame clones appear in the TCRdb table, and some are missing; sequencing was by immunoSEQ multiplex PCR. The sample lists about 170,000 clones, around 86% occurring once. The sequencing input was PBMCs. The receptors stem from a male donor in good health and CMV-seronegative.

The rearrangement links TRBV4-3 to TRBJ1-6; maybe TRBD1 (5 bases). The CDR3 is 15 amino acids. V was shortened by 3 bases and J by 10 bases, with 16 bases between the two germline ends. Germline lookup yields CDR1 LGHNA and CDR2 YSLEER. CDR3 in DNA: TGCGCCAGCAGCCAGGGGGGAGGCAGCGGATCACCCCTCCACTTT. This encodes CASSQGGGSGSPLHF.

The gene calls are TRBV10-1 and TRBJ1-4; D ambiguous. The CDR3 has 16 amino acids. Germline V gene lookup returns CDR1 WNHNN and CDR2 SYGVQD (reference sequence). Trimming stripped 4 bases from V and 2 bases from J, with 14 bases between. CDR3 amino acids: CASSALGQPTNEKLFF. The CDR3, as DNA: TGCGCCAGCAGTGCCCTTGGGCAGCCCACTAATGAAAAACTGTTTTTT.